The rows below give T cell receptor beta chains drawn from one sample of a study of cytomegalovirus exposure and HLA in healthy donors. Generated by immunoSEQ multiplex PCR, the TCRdb table keeps only in-frame clones and is missing some. In the table there are tens of thousands of clones, roughly three quarters of which are singletons. Sequencing input: PBMCs. The receptors originated from a woman aged 40 to 50 in good health and CMV-seropositive. The CDR3 runs from the conserved cysteine through the conserved F or W. D genes are given only for firm matches. Clone size is not always given. Where it is, it says once, few, many or a class for expanded clones.

j_call d_call clone_size v_call cdr3_nt cdr3_aa
TRBJ2-1 TRBD1 . TRBV5-6 TGTGCCAGCAGCAAGATTAAGCGGGACAGGGGGAACAATGAGCAGTTCTTC CASSKIKRDRGNNEQFF
TRBJ2-7 TRBD1 . TRBV6-1 TGTGCCAGCGGGAGCGGGACAGGGGACTACGAGCAGTACTTC CASGSGTGDYEQYF
TRBJ1-1 TRBD1 . TRBV5-1 TGCGCCAGCAGCCCTCTCCGGGACAGGGGTGATCTGAACACTGAAGCTTTCTTT CASSPLRDRGDLNTEAFF
TRBJ1-5 . . TRBV27 TGTGCCAGCAGTACGCTACGAAATCAGCCCCAGCATTTT CASSTLRNQPQHF
TRBJ2-7 . . TRBV30 TGTGCCTCCGCGAGAGGCCCCGACGAGCAGTACTTC CASARGPDEQYF
TRBJ1-2 . . TRBV30 TGTGCCTGGAGAGGGGGGGGGAGCCCGCCCTATGGCTACACCTTC CAWRGGGSPPYGYTF
TRBJ2-3 TRBD1 . TRBV2 TGTGCCAGCAGTTTACAGGGGCTCCACACAGATACGCAGTATTTT CASSLQGLHTDTQYF
TRBJ2-2 TRBD2 . TRBV6-1 TGTGCCAGCAGTGAAGTTGCTTTGGGACTAACATCGAACACCGGGGAGCTGTTTTTT CASSEVALGLTSNTGELFF
TRBJ2-1 . . TRBV29-1 TGCAGCTCGGGACATAATGGGCAGTTCTTC CSSGHNGQFF
TRBJ2-1 TRBD2 . TRBV5-1 TGCGCCAGCAGCTTGGGTCCCGCCGGGACTACCACACCACAGCAGTTCTTC CASSLGPAGTTTPQQFF
TRBJ1-4 . . TRBV6-5 TGTGCCAGCAGTCGGGGTGTCGGAAAACTGTTTTTT CASSRGVGKLFF
TRBJ2-7 TRBD1 . TRBV5-1 TGCGCCAGCAGCATGACAGGGGGTGTCCACGAGCAGTACTTC CASSMTGGVHEQYF
TRBJ1-5 TRBD1 . TRBV6-5 TGTGCAAACCGTTCGGACAGGGGAGGGGAGCATTTT CANRSDRGGEHF
TRBJ1-4 TRBD1 once TRBV6-5 TGTGCCAGCAGACTGGGACAGTTTAATGAAAAACTGTTTTTT CASRLGQFNEKLFF
TRBJ1-5 . . TRBV6-5 TGTGCCAGCAGACAGGCCTTTAATCAGCCCCAGCATTTT CASRQAFNQPQHF
TRBJ1-3 . . TRBV30 TGTGCCTGGAGTGTAGACAGGAGCTCTGGAAACACCATATATTTT CAWSVDRSSGNTIYF
TRBJ2-5 TRBD2 . TRBV2 TGTGCCAACGGGGGGAAGCGCCTACAAGAGACCCAGTACTTC CANGGKRLQETQYF
TRBJ1-3 TRBD1 . TRBV30 TGTGCCTGGGGATGGACAGGGCGGACTGGAAACACCATATATTTT CAWGWTGRTGNTIYF
TRBJ1-2 . . TRBV4-2 TGTGCCAGCAGCCAAGACCAGGGATACTATGGCTACACCTTC CASSQDQGYYGYTF
TRBJ2-5 . . TRBV2 TGTGCCAGCAAAACTGACAGGTACCAAGAGACCCAGTACTTC CASKTDRYQETQYF
TRBJ2-2 . few TRBV5-1 TGCGCCAGCAGCTTGGGGGGACAGAACACCGGGGAGCTGTTTTTT CASSLGGQNTGELFF
TRBJ2-7 . . TRBV5-4 TGTGCCAGCAGCCGCTATCCGCCTGATAGCTACGAGCAGTACTTC CASSRYPPDSYEQYF
TRBJ2-2 . . TRBV6-5 TGTGCCAGCAGGAGGACAGTTAACACCGGGGAGCTGTTTTTT CASRRTVNTGELFF
TRBJ1-1 . . TRBV28 TGTGCCAGCTTAGCCCGGGACACGGGAGCTTTCTTT CASLARDTGAFF
TRBJ2-1 TRBD2 . TRBV5-1 TGCGCCAGCAGCTTTAGCGGGGCGAACAATGAGCAGTTCTTC CASSFSGANNEQFF
TRBJ2-1 TRBD1 . TRBV5-1 TGCGCCAGCAGCTTACAACAAGGACAGGGGAATGAGCAGTTCTTC CASSLQQGQGNEQFF
TRBJ2-1 . once TRBV2 TGTGCCAGCAGTGTTAGCGGAGACTCCTACAATGAGCAGTTCTTC CASSVSGDSYNEQFF
TRBJ1-2 . . TRBV29-1 TGCAGCGTTGAAGATTTAGGCTACACCTTC CSVEDLGYTF
TRBJ2-5 TRBD1 . TRBV30 TGTGCCTGGAGTGGGGACAGGGGGCAAGAGACCCAGTACTTC CAWSGDRGQETQYF
TRBJ1-1 TRBD1 . TRBV30 TGTGCCTGGGGGCAGGGGGGAACTGAAGCTTTCTTT CAWGQGGTEAFF
TRBJ1-1 TRBD1 . TRBV4-1 TGCGCCAGCAGCCCTAGGACAGGGGGGGACACTGAAGCTTTCTTT CASSPRTGGDTEAFF
TRBJ1-2 . . TRBV21-1 TGTGCCAGCAGCAAAGCACAGGATGGCTACACCTTC CASSKAQDGYTF
TRBJ1-1 TRBD1 . TRBV7-8 TGTGCCAGCAGCTTAGCCTCCCTGACAGGGACCATGAACACTGAAGCTTTCTTT CASSLASLTGTMNTEAFF
TRBJ2-1 TRBD2 once TRBV5-4 TGTGCCAGCAACCCCCGAGGTAGCGGGGGCCCGGAGCAGTTCTTC CASNPRGSGGPEQFF
TRBJ2-2 . few TRBV19 TGTGCCAGCCATTACAGGGTTTCCCACGGCGCCGGGGAGCTGTTTTTT CASHYRVSHGAGELFF
TRBJ2-5 . . TRBV5-4 TGTGCCAGCAGCTTGAAAGGAGGACAAGAGACCCAGTACTTC CASSLKGGQETQYF
TRBJ1-1 . once TRBV7-9 TGTGCCAGCAGTCAAGCATCAGGGGTACGGGCTGAAGCTTTCTTT CASSQASGVRAEAFF
TRBJ1-2 . . TRBV10-1 TGCGCCAGCAGTGATTTTATCCTCCGCTATGGCTACACCTTC CASSDFILRYGYTF
TRBJ2-7 TRBD1 . TRBV4-1 TGCGCCAGCAGCCTCCGGACAGGGCAGTTTGGGCAGTACTTC CASSLRTGQFGQYF
TRBJ2-7 . few TRBV6-5 TGTGCCAGCACCGAACGTATGAGCTCCTACGAGCAGTACTTC CASTERMSSYEQYF
TRBJ2-7 TRBD1 . TRBV29-1 TGCAGCGTTGAAGTCTGGGACAGGCTCCACTTC CSVEVWDRLHF
TRBJ2-7 TRBD2 . TRBV5-1 TGCGCCAGCAGTAGGCGGGAGGACGGCTACGAGCAGTACTTC CASSRREDGYEQYF
TRBJ2-7 TRBD1 . TRBV6-1 TGTGCCAGCAGTGATCCAAGGGACAGGGCCTCCTCCTACGAGCAGTACTTC CASSDPRDRASSYEQYF
TRBJ2-3 TRBD2 . TRBV11-3 TGTGCCAGCAGCTCTGGACTAGCGGGATCTGGAGATACGCAGTATTTT CASSSGLAGSGDTQYF
TRBJ2-1 TRBD2 . TRBV6-1 TGTGCCAGCAGTACGTTAGCGGGGGGAGTTAATGAGCAGTTCTTC CASSTLAGGVNEQFF
TRBJ2-1 . . TRBV5-1 TGCGCCAGCAGCTTCGACAGTAGCTCCTACAATGAGCAGTTCTTC CASSFDSSSYNEQFF
TRBJ1-5 . . TRBV6-5 TGTGCCAGCAGGCACCGGGAGAATCAGCCCCAGCATTTT CASRHRENQPQHF
TRBJ2-7 TRBD1 . TRBV5-1 TGCGCCAGCAGCCTAAAGGACAGGGTCGAGCAGTACTTC CASSLKDRVEQYF
TRBJ2-3 TRBD2 . TRBV11-2 TGTGCCAGCAGCCCGCCTTGGACTAGCGCTAATACGCAGTATTTT CASSPPWTSANTQYF